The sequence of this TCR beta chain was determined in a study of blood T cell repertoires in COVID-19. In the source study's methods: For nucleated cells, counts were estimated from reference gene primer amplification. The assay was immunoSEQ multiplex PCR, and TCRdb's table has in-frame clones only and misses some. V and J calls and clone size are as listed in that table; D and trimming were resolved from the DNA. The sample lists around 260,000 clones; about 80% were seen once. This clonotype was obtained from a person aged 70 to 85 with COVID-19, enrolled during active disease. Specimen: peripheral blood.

The CDR3 is CAISRDRNQPQHF. CDR3 coding DNA: TGTGCCATAAGCCGGGATAGAAATCAGCCCCAGCATTTT. This chain joins TRBV10-3 and TRBJ1-5; no firm D call. The ends were cut back, 9 bases at V and 4 bases at J, with 13 bases in the middle. Germline V gene sequence: CDR1 ENHRY, CDR2 SYGVKD. The CDR3 is made up of 13 amino acids.